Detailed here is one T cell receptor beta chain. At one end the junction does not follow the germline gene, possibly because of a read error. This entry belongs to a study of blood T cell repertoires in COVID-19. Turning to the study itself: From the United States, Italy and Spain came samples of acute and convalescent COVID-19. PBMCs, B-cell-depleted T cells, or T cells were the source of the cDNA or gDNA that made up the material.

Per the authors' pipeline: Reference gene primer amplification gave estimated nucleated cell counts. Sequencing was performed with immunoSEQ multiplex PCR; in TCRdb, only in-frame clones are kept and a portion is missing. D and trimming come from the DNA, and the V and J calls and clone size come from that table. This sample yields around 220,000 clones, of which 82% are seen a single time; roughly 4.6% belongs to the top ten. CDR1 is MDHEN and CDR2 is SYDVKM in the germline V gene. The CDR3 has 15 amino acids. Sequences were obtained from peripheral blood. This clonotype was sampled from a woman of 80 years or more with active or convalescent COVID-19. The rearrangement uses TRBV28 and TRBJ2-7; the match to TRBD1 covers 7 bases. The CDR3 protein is CASSPTGVFSHEQYF. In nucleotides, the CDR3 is TGTGCCAGCAGTCCCACAGGGGTCTTCTCCCACGAGCAGTACTTC.